The 18 T cell receptor beta chains presented below share a single source sample, sequenced in a study of PD-1 blockade in classical Hodgkin lymphoma. Profiling relied on immunoSEQ multiplex PCR, and the TCRdb table lists in-frame clones only, not all of them. Among tens of thousands of clones listed, about nine tenths were seen once. Each patient's relapse followed autologous stem cell transplantation, and brentuximab vedotin exposure varied. The sample in question was peripheral blood mononuclear cells (PBMCs), obtained at baseline. These receptor sequences come from a human donor with classical Hodgkin lymphoma.

This sequence joins TRBV14 and TRBJ2-1; TRBD2 is a possible D gene (5 bases). Germline V gene sequence: CDR1 SGHDN, CDR2 FVKESK. The CDR3 loop spans 13 amino acids. Deletions cut 7 bases from V and 4 bases from J, with 11 bases between. The CDR3 DNA sequence: TGTGCCAGCAACGAAGCGGCGTACAATGAGCAGTTCTTC. This codes for CASNEAAYNEQFF.

The chain uses TRBV27 and TRBJ2-5; D possibly uses TRBD1 or TRBD2 (5 bases each). V was pared by 6 bases and J by 1 base, with 24 bases between. This CDR3 contains 18 residues. From germline, CDR1 is MNHEY and CDR2 SMNVEV (reference sequence). CDR3 protein: CASSGSGWDARFQETQYF. CDR3 DNA: TGTGCCAGCAGCGGATCTGGATGGGACGCTAGGTTCCAAGAGACCCAGTACTTC.

The sample holds one count of this clone. The chain links TRBV19 to TRBJ2-1; 7 positions match TRBD2. CDR3 size: 15 residues. J was trimmed by 6 bases and V by 2 bases; bases with no gene match: 7. Germline CDR1 LNHDA, CDR2 SQIVND (reference sequence). CDR3 sequence reads: CASSITGGGFNEQFF. As DNA, the CDR3 is TGTGCCAGTAGTATAACGGGAGGAGGGTTCAATGAGCAGTTCTTC.

V and J are TRBV13 and TRBJ2-3; possibly TRBD1 for D (6 bases). Germline V gene lookup returns CDR1 PRHDT and CDR2 FYEKMQ (reference sequence). V was pared by 2 bases and J by 6 bases, with 18 bases between. This CDR3 region has 16 residues. The CDR3, as DNA: TGTGCCAGCAGCTTACGACGACGTGGGGGCGCGGATACGCAGTATTTT. It codes for CASSLRRRGGADTQYF.

This sequence joins TRBV30 and TRBJ1-1; D ambiguous. The germline V and J ends were trimmed by 0 bases and 5 bases, with 4 bases remaining between them. The CDR3 is made up of 11 amino acids. Per germline, CDR1 GTSNPN and CDR2 SVGIG (reference sequence). CDR3 sequence reads: CAWSVSTEAFF. The CDR3 region has the DNA TGTGCCTGGAGTGTTAGTACTGAAGCTTTCTTT.

The J gene is TRBJ2-4, the V gene TRBV30, with a tentative D call TRBD1 (6 bases). The V gene lost 0 bases and the J gene lost 0 bases, with 15 bases spanning the gap. This CDR3 has 17 residues. Germline loops: CDR1 GTSNPN, CDR2 SVGIG (reference sequence). The CDR3 sequence is CAWSVRTGSVAKNIQYF. In DNA form, the CDR3 reads TGTGCCTGGAGTGTACGAACAGGGTCAGTAGCCAAAAACATTCAGTACTTC.

This clone is a singleton in its sample. The chain carries TRBV19 and TRBJ2-5, with TRBD1 identical over 9 bases. There are 15 residues in the CDR3. Looked up from germline, CDR1 is LNHDA and CDR2 is SQIVND (reference sequence). J lost 2 bases, V lost 2 bases, and 3 bases had no gene match. CDR3 amino acids: CASSIKTGGQETQYF. For the CDR3, the DNA is TGTGCCAGTAGTATAAAGACAGGGGGTCAAGAGACCCAGTACTTC.

This chain connects TRBV27 to TRBJ2-5, with D perhaps being TRBD1 or TRBD2 (5 bases each). Germline CDR1 reads MNHEY; CDR2 reads SMNVEV (reference sequence). V dropped 8 bases and J dropped 2 bases, with 9 bases sitting between them. This CDR3 region has 12 residues. The CDR3 DNA is TGTGCCAGCTGGGACGGACAAGAGACCCAGTACTTC. Amino acids: CASWDGQETQYF.

The chain recombines TRBV18 with TRBJ1-2; possibly TRBD1 for D (6 bases). CDR3 size: 12 residues. V was pared by 5 bases and J by 6 bases, with 10 bases between. CDR1 KGHSH and CDR2 LQKENI come from the germline V gene. In DNA, the CDR3 is TGTGCCAGCTCAACCGCAGGGGATGGCTACACCTTC. The encoded protein is CASSTAGDGYTF.

The chain employs TRBV2 and TRBJ2-5; 7 bases line up with TRBD2. This CDR3 has 13 residues. CDR1 is SNHLY and CDR2 is FYNNEI in the germline V gene. J was trimmed by 5 bases and V by 8 bases; bases with no gene match: 8. This CDR3 reads CASGRDRRETQYF. For the CDR3, the DNA is TGTGCCAGCGGGAGGGACCGGAGGGAGACCCAGTACTTC. Supplemented by reference TRBV2 and TRBJ2-5, the full variable domain reads EPEVTQTPSHQVTQMGQEVILRCVPISNHLYFYWYRQILGQKVEFLVSFYNNEISEKSEIFDDQFSVERPDGSNFTLKIRSTKLEDSAMYFCASGRDRRETQYFGPGTRLLVL.

This clone was counted only a few times. J is TRBJ1-2 and V is TRBV14; D may be TRBD1 (5 bases). Trimming cost V 3 bases and J 7 bases, with 15 bases left between them. Per the germline V gene, CDR1 is SGHDN and CDR2 is FVKESK. The CDR3 loop spans 14 amino acids. This CDR3 reads CASSHVVGAFGYTF. The CDR3 coding sequence is TGTGCCAGCAGCCACGTAGTCGGGGCGTTTGGCTACACCTTC.

The chain employs TRBV7-2 and TRBJ2-5; the D is unclear. CDR1 and CDR2 from the germline V gene are SGHTA and FQGNSA. This CDR3 contains 18 residues. V lost 1 base and J lost 2, with 20 bases in between. CDR3 sequence reads: CASSLVVWQGPGQETQYF. The CDR3 DNA reads TGTGCCAGCAGCTTAGTTGTTTGGCAAGGACCCGGGCAAGAGACCCAGTACTTC.

V usage is TRBV5-4 and J usage is TRBJ2-7, with D tentatively TRBD1 or TRBD2 (5 bases each). V was cut by 2 bases and J by 5 bases, with 11 bases left in between. This CDR3 has 13 amino acids. Germline V gene lookup returns CDR1 SGHNT and CDR2 YYREEE (reference sequence). This chain's CDR3 is CASSLGTANEQYF. CDR3 coding DNA: TGTGCCAGCAGCTTAGGGACCGCCAACGAGCAGTACTTC.

V and J are TRBV5-1 and TRBJ1-2, with no clear D. V lost 2 bases and J lost 7, with 9 bases in between. CDR3 length: 12 amino acids. Germline CDR1 reads SGHRS; CDR2 reads YFSETQ. CDR3 in amino acids: CASSLGGSGYTF. The CDR3 nucleotides are TGCGCCAGCAGCTTAGGAGGGTCTGGCTACACCTTC.

The chain couples TRBV25-1 to TRBJ2-1, with 7 positions matching TRBD1. This CDR3 comprises 17 residues. After removal of 8 bases from V and 0 bases from J, the junction contained 13 bases not matched to a gene. The germline gives CDR1 MGHDK, CDR2 SYGVNS. The CDR3 sequence is CASGPIGTASSYNEQFF. In DNA form, the CDR3 reads TGTGCCAGCGGGCCAATTGGGACAGCGAGCTCCTACAATGAGCAGTTCTTC.

The chain links TRBV29-1 to TRBJ1-1, with 11 bases lining up with TRBD1. The V segment lost 7 bases and the J segment 5 bases; nucleotides outside the gene matches: 3. Germline loops: CDR1 SQVTM, CDR2 ANQGSEA. The CDR3 runs to 12 residues. In nucleotides, the CDR3 is TGCAGCGCTGGACAGGGGGCAACTGAAGCTTTCTTT. This sequence encodes CSAGQGATEAFF.

The CDR3 nucleotides are TGTGCCAGCAGGGCGGGGGCTCAGGCGGAGACCCAGTACTTC. Translating it yields CASRAGAQAETQYF. The V call is TRBV7-9, the J call TRBJ2-5, with a possible D match to TRBD2 (7 bases). The CDR3 runs 14 residues. Per the germline V gene, CDR1 is SEHNR and CDR2 is FQNEAQ (reference sequence). V dropped 6 bases and J dropped 5 bases, with 16 bases sitting between them.

CDR3 DNA sequence: TGTGCCAGCAGTGTGCAGGGGCCGAACACCGGGGAGCTGTTTTTT. Its translation is CASSVQGPNTGELFF. The chain is built from TRBV6-1 and TRBJ2-2; a weak D match, TRBD1 (6 bases). V was clipped by 4 bases and J by 0 bases, with 9 bases between them. Looked up from germline, CDR1 is MNHNS and CDR2 is SASEGT. CDR3 length: 15 residues.